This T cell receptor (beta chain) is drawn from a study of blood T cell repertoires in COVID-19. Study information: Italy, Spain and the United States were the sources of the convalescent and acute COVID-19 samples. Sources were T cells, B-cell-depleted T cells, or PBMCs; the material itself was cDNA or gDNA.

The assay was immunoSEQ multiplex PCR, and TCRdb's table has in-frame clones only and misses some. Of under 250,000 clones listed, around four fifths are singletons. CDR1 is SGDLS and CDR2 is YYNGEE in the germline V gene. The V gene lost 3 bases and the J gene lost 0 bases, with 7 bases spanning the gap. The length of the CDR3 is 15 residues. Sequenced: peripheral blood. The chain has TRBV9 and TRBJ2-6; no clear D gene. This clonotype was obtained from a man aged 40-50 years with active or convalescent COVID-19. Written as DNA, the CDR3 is TGTGCCAGCAGCGGAGTGGTCTCTGGGGCCAACGTCCTGACTTTC. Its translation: CASSGVVSGANVLTF.